The 4 T cell receptor beta chains given below trace back to one sample, sequenced in a study of blood T cell repertoires in COVID-19. The assay was immunoSEQ multiplex PCR, and TCRdb's table has in-frame clones only and misses some. Of tens of thousands of clones in the sample, around 80% were seen once. Sequenced input: peripheral blood. The origin of the receptors is a man in his sixties with acute or convalescent COVID-19.

The chain uses TRBV7-7 and TRBJ2-3, with D perhaps TRBD1 (6 bases). Trimming pared 2 bases from V and 0 bases from J, leaving 9 bases between. CDR1 and CDR2 (germline): SSHAT, FNYEAQ (reference sequence). This CDR3 has 15 residues. The DNA of the CDR3 is TGTGCCAGCAGCTTAAGGGACACCAGCACAGATACGCAGTATTTT. Its protein is CASSLRDTSTDTQYF. Drawing the rest from reference TRBV7-7 and TRBJ2-3, the complete variable domain is GAGVSQSPRYKVTKRGQDVTLRCDPISSHATLYWYQQALGQGPEFLTYFNYEAQPDKSGLPSDRFSAERPEGSISTLTIQRTEQRDSAMYRCASSLRDTSTDTQYFGPGTRLTVL.

The chain recombines TRBV7-9 with TRBJ1-1; D gene unclear. The germline CDR1 and CDR2 sequences are SEHNR and FQNEAQ (reference sequence). CDR3 length equals 11 residues. Trimming pared 5 bases from V and 10 bases from J, leaving 11 bases between. DNA for the CDR3: TGTGCCAGCAGCCCCCAGGTTGGAGCTTTCTTT. Protein: CASSPQVGAFF.

The gene calls are TRBV5-4 and TRBJ2-5; D is uncertain. The V and J ends lost 0 bases and 2 bases respectively, with 8 bases between them. CDR3 length: 14 amino acids. Germline lookup yields CDR1 SGHNT and CDR2 YYREEE (reference sequence). CDR3 nucleotide sequence: TGTGCCAGCAGCTTGGTCACTGAACAAGAGACCCAGTACTTC. Translated, it gives CASSLVTEQETQYF.

The J gene is TRBJ2-2, the V gene TRBV29-1; D is possibly TRBD1 (5 bases). This CDR3 has 12 residues. Trimming shortened V by 1 base and J by 7 bases, and 7 bases separated the two germline ends. Per the germline V gene, CDR1 is SQVTM and CDR2 is ANQGSEA. The CDR3, as DNA: TGCAGCGTTGAAGGGACAAACGGGGAGCTGTTTTTT. It specifies CSVEGTNGELFF.